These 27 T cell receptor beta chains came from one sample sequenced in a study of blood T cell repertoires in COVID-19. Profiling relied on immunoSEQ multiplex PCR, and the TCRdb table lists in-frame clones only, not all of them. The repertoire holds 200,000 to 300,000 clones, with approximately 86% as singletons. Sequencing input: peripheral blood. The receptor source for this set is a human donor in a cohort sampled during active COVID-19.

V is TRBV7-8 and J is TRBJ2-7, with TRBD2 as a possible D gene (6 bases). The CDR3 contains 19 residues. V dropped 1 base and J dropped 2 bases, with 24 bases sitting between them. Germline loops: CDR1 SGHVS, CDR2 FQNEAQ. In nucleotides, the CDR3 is TGTGCCAGCAGCTTAGTAAATTCGGCGGGATTCTTCACTACCTACGAGCAGTACTTC. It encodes CASSLVNSAGFFTTYEQYF.

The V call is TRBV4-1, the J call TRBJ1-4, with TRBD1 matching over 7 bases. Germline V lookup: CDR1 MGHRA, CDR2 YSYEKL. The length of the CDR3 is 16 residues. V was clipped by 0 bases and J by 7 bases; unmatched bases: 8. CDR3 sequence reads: CASSQDTGTEGEKLFF. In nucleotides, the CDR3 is TGCGCCAGCAGCCAAGACACCGGGACAGAGGGTGAAAAACTGTTTTTT.

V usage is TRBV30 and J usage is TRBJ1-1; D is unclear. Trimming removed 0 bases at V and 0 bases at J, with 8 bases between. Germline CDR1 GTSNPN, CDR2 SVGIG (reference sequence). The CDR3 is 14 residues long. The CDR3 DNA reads TGTGCCTGGAGTGTACTAGGTGTGAACACTGAAGCTTTCTTT. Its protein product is CAWSVLGVNTEAFF.

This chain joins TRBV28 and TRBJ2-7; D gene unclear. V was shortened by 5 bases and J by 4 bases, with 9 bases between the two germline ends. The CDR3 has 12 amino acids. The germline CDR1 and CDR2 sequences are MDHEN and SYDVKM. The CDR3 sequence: CASSLYEYEQYF. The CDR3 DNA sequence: TGTGCCAGCAGTCTCTACGAATACGAGCAGTACTTC.

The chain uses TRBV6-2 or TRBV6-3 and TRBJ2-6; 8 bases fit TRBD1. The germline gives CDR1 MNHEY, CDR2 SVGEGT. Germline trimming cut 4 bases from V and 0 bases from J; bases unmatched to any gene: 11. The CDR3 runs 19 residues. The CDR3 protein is CASSSQKTGAPSGANVLTF. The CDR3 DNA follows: TGTGCCAGCAGTTCCCAAAAGACAGGGGCCCCCTCTGGGGCCAACGTCCTGACTTTC.

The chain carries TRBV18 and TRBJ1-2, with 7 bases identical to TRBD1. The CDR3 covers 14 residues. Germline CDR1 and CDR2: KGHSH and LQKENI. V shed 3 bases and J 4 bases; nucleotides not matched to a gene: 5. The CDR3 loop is CASSPRDSSYGYTF. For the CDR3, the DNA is TGTGCCAGCTCACCCCGGGACAGTAGCTATGGCTACACCTTC.

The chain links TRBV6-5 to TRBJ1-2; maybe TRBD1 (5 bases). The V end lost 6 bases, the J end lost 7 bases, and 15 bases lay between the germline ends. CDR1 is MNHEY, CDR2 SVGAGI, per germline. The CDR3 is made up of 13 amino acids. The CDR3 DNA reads TGTGCCAGCAGGACGACAGCGGAGGGTGGCTACACCTTC. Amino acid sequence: CASRTTAEGGYTF.

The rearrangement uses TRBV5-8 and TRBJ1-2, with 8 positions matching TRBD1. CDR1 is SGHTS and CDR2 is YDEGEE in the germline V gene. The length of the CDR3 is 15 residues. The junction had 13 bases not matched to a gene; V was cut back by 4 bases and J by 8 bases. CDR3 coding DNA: TGTGCCAGCAGCAACGCCCTGTCGACAGGGGAGGGCTACACCTTC. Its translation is CASSNALSTGEGYTF.

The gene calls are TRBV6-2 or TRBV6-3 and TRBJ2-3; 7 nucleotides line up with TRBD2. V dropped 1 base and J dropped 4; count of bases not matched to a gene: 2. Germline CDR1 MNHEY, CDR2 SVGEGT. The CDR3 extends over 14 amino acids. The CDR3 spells CASSYWEGADTQYF. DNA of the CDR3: TGTGCCAGCAGTTACTGGGAGGGAGCAGATACGCAGTATTTT.

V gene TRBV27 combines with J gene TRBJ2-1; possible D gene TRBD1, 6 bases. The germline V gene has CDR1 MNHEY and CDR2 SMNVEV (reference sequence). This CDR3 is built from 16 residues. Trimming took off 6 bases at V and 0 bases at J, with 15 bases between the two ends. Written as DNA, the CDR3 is TGTGCCAGCAGCCCCCTGGGGGCCCTCTCCTACAATGAGCAGTTCTTC. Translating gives CASSPLGALSYNEQFF.

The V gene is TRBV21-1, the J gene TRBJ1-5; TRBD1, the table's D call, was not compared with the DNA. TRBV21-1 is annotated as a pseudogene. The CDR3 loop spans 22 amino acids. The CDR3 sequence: CASSKVGVIGQGMIMSNQPQHF. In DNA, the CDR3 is TGTGCCAGCAGCAAAGTGGGGGTTATCGGACAGGGAATGATAATGAGCAATCAGCCCCAGCATTTT.

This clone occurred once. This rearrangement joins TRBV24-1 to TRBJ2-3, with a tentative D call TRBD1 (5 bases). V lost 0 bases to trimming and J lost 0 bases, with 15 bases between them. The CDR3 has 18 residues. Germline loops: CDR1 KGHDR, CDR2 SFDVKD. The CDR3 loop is CATSDLTLDSASTDTQYF. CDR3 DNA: TGTGCCACCAGTGATTTGACCCTCGACAGTGCTAGCACAGATACGCAGTATTTT.

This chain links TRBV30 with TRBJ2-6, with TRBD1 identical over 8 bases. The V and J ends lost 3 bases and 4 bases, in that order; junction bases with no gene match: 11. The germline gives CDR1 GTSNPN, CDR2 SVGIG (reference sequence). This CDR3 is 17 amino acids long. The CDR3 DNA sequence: TGTGCCTGGAGGGTGATCCGGGACAGGTTCGGGGCCAACGTCCTGACTTTC. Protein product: CAWRVIRDRFGANVLTF.

The CDR3 coding sequence is TGTGCCAGCAGCTTAGGGACACTCAAAGAGACCCAGTACTTC. Translated: CASSLGTLKETQYF. The V and J genes are TRBV7-8 and TRBJ2-5; a weak D match, TRBD1 (5 bases). Germline lookup yields CDR1 SGHVS and CDR2 FQNEAQ. V lost 1 base and J lost 3, with 9 bases in between. This CDR3 comprises 14 residues.

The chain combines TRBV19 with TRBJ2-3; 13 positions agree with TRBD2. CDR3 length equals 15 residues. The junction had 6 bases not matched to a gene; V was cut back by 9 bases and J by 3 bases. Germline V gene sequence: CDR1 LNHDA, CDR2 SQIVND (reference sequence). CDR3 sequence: CASAGTSGITDTQYF. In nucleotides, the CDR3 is TGTGCCAGCGCAGGGACTAGCGGGATTACAGATACGCAGTATTTT.

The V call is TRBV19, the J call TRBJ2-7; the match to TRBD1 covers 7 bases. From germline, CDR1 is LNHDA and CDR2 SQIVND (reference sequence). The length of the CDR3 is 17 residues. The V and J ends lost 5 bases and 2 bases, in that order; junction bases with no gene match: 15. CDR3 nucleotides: TGTGCCAGTAGTTGGAAAGTAGGGGACAGTTTTGCCTACGAGCAGTACTTC. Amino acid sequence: CASSWKVGDSFAYEQYF.

The CDR3 spells CASSLYRGQRETQYF. DNA of the CDR3: TGTGCCAGCAGTCTCTACAGGGGGCAGCGGGAGACCCAGTACTTC. This chain uses TRBV27 with TRBJ2-5; 9 nucleotides line up with TRBD1. The V gene end was trimmed by 5 bases and the J gene end by 5 bases; junction bases not matched to a gene: 9. Germline CDR1 MNHEY, CDR2 SMNVEV (reference sequence). This CDR3 spans 15 amino acids.

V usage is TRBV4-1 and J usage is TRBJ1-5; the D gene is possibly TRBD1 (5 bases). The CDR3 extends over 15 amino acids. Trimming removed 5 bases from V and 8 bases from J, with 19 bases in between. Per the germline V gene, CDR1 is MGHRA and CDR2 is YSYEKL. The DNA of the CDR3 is TGCGCCAGCAGCACGGGGTTGGGCGGGACGGAGCCCCAGCATTTT. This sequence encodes CASSTGLGGTEPQHF.

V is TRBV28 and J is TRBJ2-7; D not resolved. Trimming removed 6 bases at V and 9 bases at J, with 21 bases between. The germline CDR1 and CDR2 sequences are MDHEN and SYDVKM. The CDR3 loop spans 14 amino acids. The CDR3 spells CASSSLGVNLGQYF. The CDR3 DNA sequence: TGTGCCAGCAGCTCACTCGGAGTAAATCTTGGGCAGTACTTC.

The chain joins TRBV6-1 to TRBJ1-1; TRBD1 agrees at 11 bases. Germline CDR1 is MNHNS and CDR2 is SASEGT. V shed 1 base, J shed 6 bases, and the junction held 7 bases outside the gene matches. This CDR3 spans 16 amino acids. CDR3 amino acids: CASSEGKDRGPAEAFF. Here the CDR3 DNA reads TGTGCCAGCAGTGAAGGGAAGGACAGGGGGCCCGCTGAAGCTTTCTTT.

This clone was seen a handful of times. CDR3 in DNA: TGTGCCAGCAGCAGATTACAGGGTAGCTTAAGCTATGGCTACACCTTC. Translating gives CASSRLQGSLSYGYTF. The chain joins TRBV13 to TRBJ1-2; D perhaps matches TRBD1 (6 bases). The CDR3 runs 16 residues. Germline CDR1 is PRHDT and CDR2 is FYEKMQ (reference sequence). Trimming stripped 5 bases from V and 4 bases from J, with 20 bases between.

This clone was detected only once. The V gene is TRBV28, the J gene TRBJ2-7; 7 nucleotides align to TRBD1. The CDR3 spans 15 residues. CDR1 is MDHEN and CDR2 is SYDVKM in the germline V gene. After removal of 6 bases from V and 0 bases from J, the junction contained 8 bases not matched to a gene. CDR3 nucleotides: TGTGCCAGCAGATTCCAGACAGGGAGCTCCTACGAGCAGTACTTC. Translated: CASRFQTGSSYEQYF.

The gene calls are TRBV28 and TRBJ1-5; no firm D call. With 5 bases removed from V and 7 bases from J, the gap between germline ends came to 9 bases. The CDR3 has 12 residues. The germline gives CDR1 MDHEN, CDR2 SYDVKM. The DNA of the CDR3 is TGTGCCAGCAGTCCCTCGGGACAGCCCCAGCATTTT. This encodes CASSPSGQPQHF.

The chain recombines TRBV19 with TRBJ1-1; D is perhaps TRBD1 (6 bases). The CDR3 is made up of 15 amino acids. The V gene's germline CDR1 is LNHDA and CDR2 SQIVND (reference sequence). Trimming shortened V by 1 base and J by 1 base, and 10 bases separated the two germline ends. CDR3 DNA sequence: TGTGCCAGTAGTATAGGGAACAGGGAGAACACTGAAGCTTTCTTT. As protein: CASSIGNRENTEAFF.

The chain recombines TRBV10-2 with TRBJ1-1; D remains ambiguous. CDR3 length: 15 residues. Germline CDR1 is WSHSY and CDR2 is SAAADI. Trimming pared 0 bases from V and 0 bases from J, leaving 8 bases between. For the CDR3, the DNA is TGCGCCAGCAGTGAGTCGTTACAGATGAACACTGAAGCTTTCTTT. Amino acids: CASSESLQMNTEAFF.

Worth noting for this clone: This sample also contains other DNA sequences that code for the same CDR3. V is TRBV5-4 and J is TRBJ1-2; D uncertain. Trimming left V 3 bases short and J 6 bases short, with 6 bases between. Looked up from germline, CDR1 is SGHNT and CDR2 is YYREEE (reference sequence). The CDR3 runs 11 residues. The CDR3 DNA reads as TGTGCCAGCAGCTCCGGGGATGGCTACACCTTC. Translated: CASSSGDGYTF.

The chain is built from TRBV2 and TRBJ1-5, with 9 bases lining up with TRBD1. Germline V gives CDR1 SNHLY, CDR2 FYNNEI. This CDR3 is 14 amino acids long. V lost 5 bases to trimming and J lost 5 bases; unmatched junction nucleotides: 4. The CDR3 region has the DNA TGTGCCAGCAGTACACAGGGGGCCGATCAGCCCCAGCATTTT. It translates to CASSTQGADQPQHF.